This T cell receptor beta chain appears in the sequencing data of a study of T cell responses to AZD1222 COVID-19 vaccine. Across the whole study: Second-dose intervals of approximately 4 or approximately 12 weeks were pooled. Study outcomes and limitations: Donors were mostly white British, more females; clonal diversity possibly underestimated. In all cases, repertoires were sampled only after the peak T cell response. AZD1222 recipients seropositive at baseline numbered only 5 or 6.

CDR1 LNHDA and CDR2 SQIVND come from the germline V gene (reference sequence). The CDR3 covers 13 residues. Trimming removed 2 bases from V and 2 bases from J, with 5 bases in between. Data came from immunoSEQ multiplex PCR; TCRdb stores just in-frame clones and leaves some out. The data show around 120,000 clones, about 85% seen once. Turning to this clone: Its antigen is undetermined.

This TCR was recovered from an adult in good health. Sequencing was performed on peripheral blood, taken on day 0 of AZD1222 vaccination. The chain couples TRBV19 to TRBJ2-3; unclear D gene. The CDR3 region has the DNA TGTGCCAGTAGTATATCAGCCACAGATACGCAGTATTTT. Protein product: CASSISATDTQYF.